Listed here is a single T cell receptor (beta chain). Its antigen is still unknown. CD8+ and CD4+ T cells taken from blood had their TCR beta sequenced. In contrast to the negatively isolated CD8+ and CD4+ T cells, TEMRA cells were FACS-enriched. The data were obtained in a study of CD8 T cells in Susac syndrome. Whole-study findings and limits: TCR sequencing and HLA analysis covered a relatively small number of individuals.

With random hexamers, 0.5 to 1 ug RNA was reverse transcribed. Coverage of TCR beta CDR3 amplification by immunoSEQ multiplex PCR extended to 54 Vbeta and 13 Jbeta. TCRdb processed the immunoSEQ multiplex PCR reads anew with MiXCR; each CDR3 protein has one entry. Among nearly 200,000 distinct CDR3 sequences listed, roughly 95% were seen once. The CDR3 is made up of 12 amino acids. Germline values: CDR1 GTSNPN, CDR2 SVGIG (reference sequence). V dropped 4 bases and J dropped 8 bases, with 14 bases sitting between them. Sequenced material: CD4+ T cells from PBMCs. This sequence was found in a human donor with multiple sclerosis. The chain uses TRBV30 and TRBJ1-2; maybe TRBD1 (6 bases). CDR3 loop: CAWKPTGGGYTF. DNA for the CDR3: TGTGCCTGGAAGCCGACAGGAGGCGGCTACACCTTC.